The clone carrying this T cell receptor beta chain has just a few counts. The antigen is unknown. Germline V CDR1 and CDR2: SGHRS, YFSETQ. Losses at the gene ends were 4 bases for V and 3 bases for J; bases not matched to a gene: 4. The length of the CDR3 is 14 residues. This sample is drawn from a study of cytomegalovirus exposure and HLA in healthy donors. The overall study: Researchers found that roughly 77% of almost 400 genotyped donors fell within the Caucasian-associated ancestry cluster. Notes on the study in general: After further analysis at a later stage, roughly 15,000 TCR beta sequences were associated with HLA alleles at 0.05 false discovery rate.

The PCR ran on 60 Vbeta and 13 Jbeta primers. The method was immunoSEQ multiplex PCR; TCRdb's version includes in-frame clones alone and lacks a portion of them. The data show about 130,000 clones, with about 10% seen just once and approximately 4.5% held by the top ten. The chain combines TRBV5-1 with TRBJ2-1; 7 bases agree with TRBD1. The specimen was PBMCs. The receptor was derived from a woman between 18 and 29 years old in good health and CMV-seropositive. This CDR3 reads CASSPGQDYNEQFF. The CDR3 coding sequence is TGCGCCAGCAGCCCTGGACAGGACTACAATGAGCAGTTCTTC.